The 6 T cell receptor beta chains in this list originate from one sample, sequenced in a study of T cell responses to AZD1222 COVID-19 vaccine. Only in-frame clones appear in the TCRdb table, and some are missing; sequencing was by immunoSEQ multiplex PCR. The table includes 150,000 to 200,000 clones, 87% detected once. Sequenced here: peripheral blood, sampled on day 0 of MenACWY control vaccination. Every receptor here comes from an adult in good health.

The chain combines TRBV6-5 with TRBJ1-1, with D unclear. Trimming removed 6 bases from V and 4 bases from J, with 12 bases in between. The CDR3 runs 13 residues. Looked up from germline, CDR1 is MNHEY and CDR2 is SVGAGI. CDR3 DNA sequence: TGTGCCAGCAGCCGGGCACGGGGCACTGAAGCTTTCTTT. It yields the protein CASSRARGTEAFF.

The CDR3 sequence is CASNPPGTGSSYEQYF. The DNA of the CDR3 is TGTGCCAGCAACCCACCCGGGACAGGGTCGTCCTACGAGCAGTACTTC. The chain joins TRBV28 to TRBJ2-7, with 9 bases lining up with TRBD1. V shed 7 bases, J shed 1 base, and the junction held 11 bases outside the gene matches. The germline gives CDR1 MDHEN, CDR2 SYDVKM. The CDR3 runs 16 residues.

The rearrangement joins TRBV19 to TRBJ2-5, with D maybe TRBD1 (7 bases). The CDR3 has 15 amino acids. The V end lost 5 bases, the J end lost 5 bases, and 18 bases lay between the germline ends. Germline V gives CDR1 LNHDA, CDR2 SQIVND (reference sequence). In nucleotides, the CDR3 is TGTGCCAGTAGTGACCAGGGGGGTTATTGGGAGACCCAGTACTTC. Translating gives CASSDQGGYWETQYF.

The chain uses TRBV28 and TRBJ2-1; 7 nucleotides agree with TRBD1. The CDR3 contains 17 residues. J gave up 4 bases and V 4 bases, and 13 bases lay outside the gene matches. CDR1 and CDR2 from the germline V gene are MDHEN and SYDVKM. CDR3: CASSSLGATGPYNEQFF. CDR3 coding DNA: TGTGCCAGCAGTTCCCTCGGTGCGACAGGGCCATACAATGAGCAGTTCTTC.

The CDR3 DNA is TGTGCCAGCAGGCCCATCGGCAGGGGCCGAATCTCTGGGGCCAACGTCCTGACTTTC. Translating it yields CASRPIGRGRISGANVLTF. The rearrangement joins TRBV27 to TRBJ2-6; D possibly corresponds to TRBD1 (6 bases). V lost 6 bases and J lost 0, with 21 bases in between. This CDR3 is built from 19 residues. CDR1 is MNHEY, CDR2 SMNVEV, per germline (reference sequence).

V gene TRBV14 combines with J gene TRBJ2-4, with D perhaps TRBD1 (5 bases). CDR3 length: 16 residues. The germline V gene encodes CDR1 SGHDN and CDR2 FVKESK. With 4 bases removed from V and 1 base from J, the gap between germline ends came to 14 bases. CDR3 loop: CASSPSGRVAKNIQYF. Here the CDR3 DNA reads TGTGCCAGCAGCCCCTCGGGCAGGGTGGCCAAAAACATTCAGTACTTC.